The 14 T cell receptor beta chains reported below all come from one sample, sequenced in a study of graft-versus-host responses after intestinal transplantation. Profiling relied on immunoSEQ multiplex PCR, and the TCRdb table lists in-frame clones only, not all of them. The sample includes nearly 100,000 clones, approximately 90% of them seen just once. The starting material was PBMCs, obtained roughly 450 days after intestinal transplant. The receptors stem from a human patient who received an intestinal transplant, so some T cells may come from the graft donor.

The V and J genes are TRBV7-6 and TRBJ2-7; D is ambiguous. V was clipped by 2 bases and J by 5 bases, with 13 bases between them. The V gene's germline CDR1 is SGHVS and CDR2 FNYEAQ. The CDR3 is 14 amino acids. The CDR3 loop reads CASSLTPARNEQYF. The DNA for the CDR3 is TGTGCCAGCAGCTTAACCCCAGCGAGGAACGAGCAGTACTTC.

The CDR3 here is CASSLGEGPYGYTF. CDR3 nucleotide sequence: TGTGCCAGCAGCTTAGGTGAGGGTCCCTATGGCTACACCTTC. The rearrangement links TRBV7-3 to TRBJ1-2; D is unclear. In germline, CDR1 is SGHTA, CDR2 FQGTGA. With 2 bases removed from V and 4 bases from J, the gap between germline ends came to 11 bases. The CDR3 runs to 14 residues.

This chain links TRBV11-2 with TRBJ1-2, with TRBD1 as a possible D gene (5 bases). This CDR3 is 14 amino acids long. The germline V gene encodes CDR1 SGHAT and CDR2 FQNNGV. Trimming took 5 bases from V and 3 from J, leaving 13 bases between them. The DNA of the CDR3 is TGTGCCAGCAGCATGGGGCAGGAGGACTATGGCTACACCTTC. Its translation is CASSMGQEDYGYTF.

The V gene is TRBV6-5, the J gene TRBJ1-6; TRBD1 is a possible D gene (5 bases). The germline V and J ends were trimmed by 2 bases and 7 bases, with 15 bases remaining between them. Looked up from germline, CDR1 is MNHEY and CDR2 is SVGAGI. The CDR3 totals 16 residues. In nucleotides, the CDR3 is TGTGCCAGCAGTTACGGCGGGGGGAGTGGGAATTCACCCCTCCACTTT. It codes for CASSYGGGSGNSPLHF.

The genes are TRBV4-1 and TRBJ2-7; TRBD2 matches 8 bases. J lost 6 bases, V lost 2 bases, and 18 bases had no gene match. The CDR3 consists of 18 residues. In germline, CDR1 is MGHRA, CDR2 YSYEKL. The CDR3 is CASSQMPGYLSGGGEQYF. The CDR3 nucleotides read TGCGCCAGCAGCCAAATGCCTGGCTACCTAAGCGGGGGCGGCGAGCAGTACTTC.

CDR3 nucleotide sequence: TGTGCCAGTAGTACAAGCAAGTTAAACGAGCAGTACTTC. It codes for CASSTSKLNEQYF. This chain joins TRBV19 and TRBJ2-7; D uncertain. The germline gives CDR1 LNHDA, CDR2 SQIVND (reference sequence). There are 13 residues in the CDR3. V lost 4 bases and J lost 5, with 12 bases in between.

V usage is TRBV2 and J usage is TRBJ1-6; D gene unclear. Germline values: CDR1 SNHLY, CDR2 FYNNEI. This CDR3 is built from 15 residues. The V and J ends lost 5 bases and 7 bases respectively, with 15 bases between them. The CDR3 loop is CASSTEAGNNSPLHF. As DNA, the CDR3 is TGTGCCAGCAGTACCGAGGCGGGGAACAATTCACCCCTCCACTTT.

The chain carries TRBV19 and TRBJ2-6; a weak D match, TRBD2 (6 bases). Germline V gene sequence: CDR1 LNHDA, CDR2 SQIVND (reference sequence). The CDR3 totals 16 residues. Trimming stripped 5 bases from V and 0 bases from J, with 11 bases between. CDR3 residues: CASSWGEISGANVLTF. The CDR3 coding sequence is TGTGCCAGTAGTTGGGGGGAGATCTCTGGGGCCAACGTCCTGACTTTC.

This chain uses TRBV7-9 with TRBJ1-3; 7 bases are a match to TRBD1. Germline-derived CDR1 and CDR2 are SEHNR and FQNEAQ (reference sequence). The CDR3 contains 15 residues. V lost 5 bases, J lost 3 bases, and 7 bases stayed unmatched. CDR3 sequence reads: CASSARTGGGNTIYF. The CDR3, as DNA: TGTGCCAGCAGCGCCCGGACAGGCGGTGGAAACACCATATATTTT.

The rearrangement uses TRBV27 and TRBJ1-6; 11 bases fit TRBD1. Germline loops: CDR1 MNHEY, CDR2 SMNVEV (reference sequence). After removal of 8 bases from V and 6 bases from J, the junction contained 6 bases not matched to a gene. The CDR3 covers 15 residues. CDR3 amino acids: CASGQGQGVNSPLHF. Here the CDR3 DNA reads TGTGCCAGCGGGCAGGGACAGGGGGTTAATTCACCCCTCCACTTT.

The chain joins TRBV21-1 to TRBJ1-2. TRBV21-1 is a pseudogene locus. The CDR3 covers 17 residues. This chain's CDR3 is CASSYGVNYRKTYGYTF. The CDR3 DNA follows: TGTGCCAGCAGTTATGGGGTAAACTACAGAAAGACCTATGGCTACACCTTC.

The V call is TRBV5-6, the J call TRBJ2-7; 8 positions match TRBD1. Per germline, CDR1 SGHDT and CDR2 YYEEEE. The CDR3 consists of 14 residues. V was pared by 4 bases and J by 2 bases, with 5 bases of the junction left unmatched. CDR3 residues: CASSPGQGPYEQYF. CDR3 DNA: TGTGCCAGCAGCCCCGGACAGGGCCCCTACGAGCAGTACTTC.

CDR3 coding DNA: TGTGCCAGCAGTCGTGTTATCGGTCAGCCCCAGCATTTT. This sequence encodes CASSRVIGQPQHF. The chain recombines TRBV6-6 with TRBJ1-5; D gene ambiguous. Germline CDR1 is MNHNY and CDR2 is SVGAGI (reference sequence). The CDR3 has 13 residues. Trimming stripped 5 bases from V and 6 bases from J, with 11 bases between.

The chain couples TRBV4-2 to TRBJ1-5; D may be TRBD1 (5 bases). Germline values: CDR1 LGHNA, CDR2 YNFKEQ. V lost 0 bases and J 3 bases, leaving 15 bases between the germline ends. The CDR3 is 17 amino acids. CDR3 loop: CASSQERQGYDNQPQHF. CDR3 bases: TGTGCCAGCAGCCAAGAAAGGCAGGGATATGACAATCAGCCCCAGCATTTT.